Here is one TCR beta chain with its context. This clone was found many times. What this receptor recognizes is not known. The record has no base qualities; no much larger clone is one base away. Related bone marrow donors provided peripheral blood samples on the day of marrow donation. Peripheral blood and bone marrow mononuclear cells were isolated by Ficoll-Hypaque density centrifugation and cryopreserved. Genomic DNA was used for TRB sequencing, which was performed with the immunoSEQ assay at survey resolution or with the hsTCRB kit. Per the original workflow: The immunoSEQ software handled the initial read processing, while the LymphoSeq R package was used for the repertoire analyses. Clonality was computed as 1 minus normalized Shannon entropy, and a Gini coefficient was also calculated for each TRB dataset. To infer phenotypes in unsorted samples, TRB sequences from sorted subsets of the recipient or donor were mapped onto unsorted samples from the same recipient. What TCRdb holds here is the immuneACCESS table cut down to in-frame rearrangements. Part of the clones is not present; checked against another copy, under half of the missing clones reflect an unresolved V gene, and the others are unexplained. Clonal size and the V and J genes are those of that table, whereas D and trimming came from the DNA. The data for this sample show approximately 31,000 clones, each detected more than once. The ten most abundant clones make up over 4% of the sample.

These data belong to a study of T cells after posttransplantation cyclophosphamide (TCRdb year 2016). The study in broad terms: T cell repertoire reconstitution was tracked by TRB sequencing after myeloablative bone marrow transplantation in which posttransplantation cyclophosphamide was used as GVHD prophylaxis. Antigen receptor sequencing was done on samples from roughly 35 PTCy-treated patients and from approximately 15 related bone marrow donors of those patients. TRB sequencing was performed on blood from all 35 or so PTCy patients with 1-year posttransplant specimens. Up to 3 additional blood samples from 2 to 5.2 years after transplant were also TRB-sequenced in 3 patients, as was pretransplant blood from several patients. TRA and TRB clonality were tightly correlated in 10 or so samples, so subsequent TCR analyses focused on TRB only. Public TRB sequences were checked against a database of over 3,500 sequences associated with responses to pathogens, tumor antigens, self-antigens and alloantigens. Study-wide conclusions, independent of this receptor: Donor-recipient similarity was low at 1-2 months but rose over the first year, and later blood repertoires were often dominated by donor CD8+ memory clones. The TRB repertoires of T cells infiltrating skin or the GI tract showed only limited overlap with the TRB repertoires found in blood. Across 45 patients, recipient CMV seropositivity and CMV reactivation were highly associated with TRB clonality; PTCy diversity was similar to CNI/methotrexate controls.

V sheds 8 bases and J sheds 2 bases, leaving 10 bases between their ends. The CDR3 holds 14 amino acids from the cysteine to the phenylalanine. Kept here is only the CDR3 DNA, which spans 42 bases and is read in frame from base 1. The germline V gene encodes CDR1 MDHEN and CDR2 SYDVKM. Sequencing input: PBMCs. The sequence came from a woman in her twenties or thirties in good health and a related stem cell transplant donor. The receptor chain draws on TRBV28 and TRBJ2-6, with TRBD1 perhaps the D gene, on 7 matching bases. The CDR3 protein sequence reads: CASAGGPGANVLTF. The sequence in DNA is TGTGCCAGCGCAGGGGGGCCTGGGGCCAACGTCCTGACTTTC.